This T cell receptor beta chain was profiled in a study of regulatory T cells in long-lasting Graves disease. Time point of the sample: persistent/refractory GD, antithyroid drugs over 5 years with positive TRAb. Researchers made the TCR library from RNA that was extracted from PBMCs. Assembly of TCR beta libraries relied on iRepertoire HTBI primers together with Arm-PCR of CDR3 regions. TCRdb re-called the multiplex PCR reads with MiXCR, one entry per CDR3 protein. Counted here are 650,000 to 850,000 distinct CDR3 sequences, 30% occurring once; the ten biggest clones make up under 50%. Looked up from germline, CDR1 is LGHDT and CDR2 is YNNKEL (reference sequence). The V gene end was trimmed by 3 bases and the J gene end by 8 bases; junction bases not matched to a gene: 3. CDR3 length equals 13 residues.

The clonotype was recovered from a female donor with Graves disease. The V and J genes are TRBV3-1 and TRBJ1-2; 10 nucleotides agree with TRBD1. The specimen was peripheral blood mononuclear cells (PBMCs), collected when the disease was refractory, from a patient treated with antithyroid drugs. CDR3 protein: CASSQTGGDGYTF. Here the CDR3 DNA reads TGTGCCAGCAGCCAGACAGGGGGCGACGGCTACACCTTC.